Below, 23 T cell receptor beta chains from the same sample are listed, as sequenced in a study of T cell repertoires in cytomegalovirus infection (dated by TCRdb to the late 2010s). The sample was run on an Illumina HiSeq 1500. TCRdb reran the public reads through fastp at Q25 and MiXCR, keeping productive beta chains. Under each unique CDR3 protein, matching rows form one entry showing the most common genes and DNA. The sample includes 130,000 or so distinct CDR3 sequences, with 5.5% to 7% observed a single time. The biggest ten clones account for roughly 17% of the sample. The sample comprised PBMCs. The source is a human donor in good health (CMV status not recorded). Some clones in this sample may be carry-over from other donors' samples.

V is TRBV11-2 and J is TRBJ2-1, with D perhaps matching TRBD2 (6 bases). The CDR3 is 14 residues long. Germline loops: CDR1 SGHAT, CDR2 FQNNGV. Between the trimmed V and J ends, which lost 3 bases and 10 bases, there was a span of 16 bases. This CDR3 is CASSFSGGGREQFF. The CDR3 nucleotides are TGTGCCAGCAGCTTCTCCGGGGGAGGACGAGAGCAGTTCTTC.

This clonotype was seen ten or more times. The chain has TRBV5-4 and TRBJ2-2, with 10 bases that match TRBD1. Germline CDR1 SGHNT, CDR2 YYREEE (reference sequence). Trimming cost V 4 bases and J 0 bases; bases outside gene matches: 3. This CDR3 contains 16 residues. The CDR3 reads CASSPTGGPNTGELFF. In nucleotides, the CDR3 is TGTGCCAGCAGCCCGACAGGGGGCCCGAACACCGGGGAGCTGTTTTTT.

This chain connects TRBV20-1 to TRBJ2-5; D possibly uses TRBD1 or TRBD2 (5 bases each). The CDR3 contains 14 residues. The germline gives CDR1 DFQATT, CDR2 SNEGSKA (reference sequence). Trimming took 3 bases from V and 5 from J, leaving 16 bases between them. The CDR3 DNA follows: TGCAGTGCTAGTGGGGGAGCGTCCCATGAGACCCAGTACTTC. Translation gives CSASGGASHETQYF.

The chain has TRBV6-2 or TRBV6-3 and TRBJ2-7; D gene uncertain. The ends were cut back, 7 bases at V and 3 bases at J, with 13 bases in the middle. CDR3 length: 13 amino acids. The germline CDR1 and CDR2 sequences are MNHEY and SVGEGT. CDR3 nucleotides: TGTGCCAGCACTACAGTGAAGGGCTACGAGCAGTACTTC. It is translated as CASTTVKGYEQYF.

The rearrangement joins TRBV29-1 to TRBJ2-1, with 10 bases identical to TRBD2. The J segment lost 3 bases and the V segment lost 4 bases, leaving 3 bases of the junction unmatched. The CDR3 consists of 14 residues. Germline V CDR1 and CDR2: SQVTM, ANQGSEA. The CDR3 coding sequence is TGCAGCGTTGTCACTAGCGGGGTCTACAATGAGCAGTTCTTC. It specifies CSVVTSGVYNEQFF.

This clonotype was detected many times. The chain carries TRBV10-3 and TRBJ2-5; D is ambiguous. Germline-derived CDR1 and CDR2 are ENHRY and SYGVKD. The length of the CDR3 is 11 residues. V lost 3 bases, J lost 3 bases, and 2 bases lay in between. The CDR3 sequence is CAISDKETQYF. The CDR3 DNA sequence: TGTGCCATCAGTGATAAAGAGACCCAGTACTTC.

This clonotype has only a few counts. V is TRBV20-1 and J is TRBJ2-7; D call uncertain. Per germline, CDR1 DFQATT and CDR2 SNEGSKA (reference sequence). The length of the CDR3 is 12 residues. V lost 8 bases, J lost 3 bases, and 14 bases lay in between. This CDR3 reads CSPRGVGYEQYF. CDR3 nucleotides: TGCAGTCCCAGAGGCGTTGGCTACGAGCAGTACTTC.

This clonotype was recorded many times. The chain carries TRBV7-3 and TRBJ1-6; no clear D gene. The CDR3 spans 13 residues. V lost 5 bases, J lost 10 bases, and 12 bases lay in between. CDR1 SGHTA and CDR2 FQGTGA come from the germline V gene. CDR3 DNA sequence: TGTGCCAGCAGCGAAGACACCAAATCACCCCTCCACTTT. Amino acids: CASSEDTKSPLHF.

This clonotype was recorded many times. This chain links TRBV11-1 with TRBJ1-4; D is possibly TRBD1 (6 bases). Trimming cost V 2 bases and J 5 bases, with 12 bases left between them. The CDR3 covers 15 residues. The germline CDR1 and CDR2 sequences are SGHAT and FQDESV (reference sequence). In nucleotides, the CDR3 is TGTGCCAGCAGCTTAAACGGACAGTCAAATGAAAAACTGTTTTTT. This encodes CASSLNGQSNEKLFF.

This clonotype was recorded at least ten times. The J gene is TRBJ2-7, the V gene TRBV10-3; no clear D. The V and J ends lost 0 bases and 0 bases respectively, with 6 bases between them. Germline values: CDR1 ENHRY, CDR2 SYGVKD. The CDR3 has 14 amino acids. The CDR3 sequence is CAISESPDSYEQYF. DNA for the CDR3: TGTGCCATCAGTGAGTCGCCAGACTCCTACGAGCAGTACTTC.

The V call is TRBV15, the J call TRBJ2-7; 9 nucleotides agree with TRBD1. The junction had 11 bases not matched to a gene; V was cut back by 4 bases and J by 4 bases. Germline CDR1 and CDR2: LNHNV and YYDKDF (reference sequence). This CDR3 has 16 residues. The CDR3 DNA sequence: TGTGCCACCAGCACCATCTCCACAGGGGGCGGGTACGAGCAGTACTTC. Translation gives CATSTISTGGGYEQYF.

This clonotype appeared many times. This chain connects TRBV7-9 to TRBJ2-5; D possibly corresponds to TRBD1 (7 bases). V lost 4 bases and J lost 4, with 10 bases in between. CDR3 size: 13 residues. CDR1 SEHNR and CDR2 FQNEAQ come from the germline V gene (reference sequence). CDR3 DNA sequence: TGTGCCAGCAGCTCCAGGGGGGCAGAGACCCAGTACTTC. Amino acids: CASSSRGAETQYF.

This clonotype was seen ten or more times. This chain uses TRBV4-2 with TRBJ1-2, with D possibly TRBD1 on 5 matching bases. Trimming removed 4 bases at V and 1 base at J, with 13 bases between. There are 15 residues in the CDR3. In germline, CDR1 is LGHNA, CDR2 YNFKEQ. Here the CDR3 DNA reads TGTGCCAGCAGCCCAAGGCAGGGAAGTAACTATGGCTACACCTTC. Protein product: CASSPRQGSNYGYTF.

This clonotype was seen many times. The CDR3: CASSYRPETQYF. The CDR3 coding sequence is TGTGCCAGCAGCTATCGCCCGGAGACCCAGTACTTC. The chain uses TRBV7-9 and TRBJ2-5; D is unclear. Germline values: CDR1 SEHNR, CDR2 FQNEAQ (reference sequence). V lost 4 bases, J lost 5 bases, and 8 bases lay in between. This CDR3 spans 12 amino acids.

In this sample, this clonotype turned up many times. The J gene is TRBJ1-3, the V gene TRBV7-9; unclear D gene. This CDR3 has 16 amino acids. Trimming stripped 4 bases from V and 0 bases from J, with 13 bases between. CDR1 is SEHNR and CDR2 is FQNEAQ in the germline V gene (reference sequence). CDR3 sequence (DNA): TGTGCCAGCAGCTCCATTACGCCGAACTCTGGAAACACCATATATTTT. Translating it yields CASSSITPNSGNTIYF.

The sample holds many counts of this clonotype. The CDR3 DNA reads TGTGCCAGCAGGCAGGGCGGCAATTCACCCCTCCACTTT. This translates into CASRQGGNSPLHF. The chain combines TRBV7-3 with TRBJ1-6; D perhaps matches TRBD1 (5 bases). Germline lookup yields CDR1 SGHTA and CDR2 FQGTGA. Trimming stripped 6 bases from V and 7 bases from J, with 10 bases between. CDR3 length equals 13 residues.

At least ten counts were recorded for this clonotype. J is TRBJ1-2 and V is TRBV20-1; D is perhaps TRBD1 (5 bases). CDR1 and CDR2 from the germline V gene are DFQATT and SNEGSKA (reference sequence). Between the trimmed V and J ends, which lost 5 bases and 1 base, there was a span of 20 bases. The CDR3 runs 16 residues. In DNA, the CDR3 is TGCAGTGCTCCAAGGCGCGAGGGGACTTTTAACTATGGCTACACCTTC. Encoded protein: CSAPRREGTFNYGYTF.

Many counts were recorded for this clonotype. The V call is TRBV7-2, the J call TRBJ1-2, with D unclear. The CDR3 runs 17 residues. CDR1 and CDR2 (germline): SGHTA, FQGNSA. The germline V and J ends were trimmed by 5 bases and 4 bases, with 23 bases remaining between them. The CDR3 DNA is TGTGCCAGCAGCCCATCCCAAGCCTACGGACGGATCTATGGCTACACCTTC. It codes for CASSPSQAYGRIYGYTF.

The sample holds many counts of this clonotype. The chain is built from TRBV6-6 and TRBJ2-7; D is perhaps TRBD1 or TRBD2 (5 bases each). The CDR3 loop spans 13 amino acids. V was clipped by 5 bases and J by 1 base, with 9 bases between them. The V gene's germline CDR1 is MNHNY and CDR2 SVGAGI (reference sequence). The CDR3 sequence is CASSDWGSYEQYF. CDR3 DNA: TGTGCCAGCAGTGACTGGGGGTCCTACGAGCAGTACTTC.

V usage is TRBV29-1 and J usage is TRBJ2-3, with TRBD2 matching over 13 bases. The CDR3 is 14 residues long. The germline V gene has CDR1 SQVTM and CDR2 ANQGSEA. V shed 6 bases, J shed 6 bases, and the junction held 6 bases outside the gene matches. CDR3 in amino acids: CSVKLAGGLDTQYF. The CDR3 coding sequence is TGCAGCGTAAAACTAGCGGGGGGGCTGGATACGCAGTATTTT.

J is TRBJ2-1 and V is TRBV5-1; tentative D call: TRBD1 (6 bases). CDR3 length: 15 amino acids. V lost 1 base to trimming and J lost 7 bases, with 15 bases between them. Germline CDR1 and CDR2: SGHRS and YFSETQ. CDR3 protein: CASSLNRDQLNEQFF. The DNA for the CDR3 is TGCGCCAGCAGCTTGAACAGGGATCAGTTAAATGAGCAGTTCTTC.

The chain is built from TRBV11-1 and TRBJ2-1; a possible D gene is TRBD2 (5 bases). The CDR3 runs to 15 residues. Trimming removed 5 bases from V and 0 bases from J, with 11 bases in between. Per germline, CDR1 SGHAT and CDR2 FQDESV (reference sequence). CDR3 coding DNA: TGTGCCAGCAGCCAGGACTGGAACTCCTACAATGAGCAGTTCTTC. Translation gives CASSQDWNSYNEQFF.

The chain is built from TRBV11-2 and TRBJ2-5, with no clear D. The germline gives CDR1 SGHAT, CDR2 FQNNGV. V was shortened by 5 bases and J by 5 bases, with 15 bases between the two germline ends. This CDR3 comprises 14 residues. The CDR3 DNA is TGTGCCAGCAGCCCCCTTCGTGTCCCGGAGACCCAGTACTTC. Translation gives CASSPLRVPETQYF.